What follows are 17 T cell receptor beta chains derived from one specimen sequenced in a study of blood T cell repertoires in COVID-19. Some clones are missing from TCRdb's copy, which holds only in-frame ones; the method was immunoSEQ multiplex PCR. The sample comprises 200,000 to 250,000 clones, around 89% of which are singletons, and more than 13% rests with the top ten. Input material: PBMCs or T cells enriched from blood (not recorded which). These receptor sequences come from a man aged 25-45 years who had been exposed to COVID-19.

The rearrangement uses TRBV5-1 and TRBJ2-7, with 7 nucleotides matching TRBD1. The CDR3 runs to 15 residues. J was trimmed by 5 bases and V by 0 bases; bases with no gene match: 8. Germline assignment: CDR1 SGHRS and CDR2 YFSETQ. The CDR3 sequence: CASSLERQGLDEQYF. The DNA for the CDR3 is TGCGCCAGCAGCTTGGAGCGACAGGGTTTGGACGAGCAGTACTTC.

The V gene is TRBV3-1 (or the pseudogene TRBV3-2), the J gene TRBJ2-5, with 12 bases fitting TRBD2. The V gene's germline CDR1 is LGHDT and CDR2 YNNKEL (reference sequence). This CDR3 contains 17 residues. With 1 base clipped from V and 5 bases from J, the junction kept 8 bases outside the gene matches. In DNA form, the CDR3 reads TGTGCCAGCAGCCAAGCGCTAGCGGGGGGGCTTCGGGAGACCCAGTACTTC. Its translation: CASSQALAGGLRETQYF.

This rearrangement joins TRBV6-7 to TRBJ2-3; 8 positions match TRBD2. TRBV6-7 is treated as an ORF (open reading frame) with a function not yet certain. The trim removed 1 base at V and 3 bases at J, leaving 6 bases unmatched. The CDR3 runs to 16 residues. CDR3 residues: CASSYLPGTRTDTQYF. Here the CDR3 DNA reads TGTGCCAGCAGTTACTTGCCCGGGACTAGGACAGATACGCAGTATTTT.

The chain joins TRBV27 to TRBJ2-7; 9 bases are a match to TRBD2. The trim removed 6 bases at V and 0 bases at J, leaving 9 bases unmatched. The length of the CDR3 is 16 residues. Germline CDR1 is MNHEY and CDR2 is SMNVEV (reference sequence). The CDR3 DNA is TGTGCCAGCAGCCCGACGACTAGCGGCTACTCCTACGAGCAGTACTTC. Residues: CASSPTTSGYSYEQYF.

The chain joins TRBV6-5 to TRBJ1-5; D ambiguous. The CDR3 covers 13 residues. V gave up 6 bases and J gave up 1 base, with 7 bases separating them. Germline V gene lookup returns CDR1 MNHEY and CDR2 SVGAGI. The CDR3 sequence: CASRQYSNQPQHF. CDR3 bases: TGTGCCAGCAGACAGTACAGCAATCAGCCCCAGCATTTT.

Comment on this clone: Within the sample, other DNA sequences also encode this same CDR3. V usage is TRBV3-1 (or the pseudogene TRBV3-2) and J usage is TRBJ1-1; tentative D call: TRBD1 (6 bases). The CDR3 contains 13 residues. From germline, CDR1 is LGHDT and CDR2 YNNKEL (reference sequence). The V end was cut by 3 bases, the J end by 5 bases, with 10 bases between. In DNA form, the CDR3 reads TGTGCCAGCAGCCAGGTGAGGGGGACTGAAGCTTTCTTT. Protein sequence: CASSQVRGTEAFF.

The genes are TRBV18 and TRBJ1-2, with TRBD1 matching over 7 bases. Per the germline V gene, CDR1 is KGHSH and CDR2 is LQKENI. This CDR3 is built from 14 residues. Trimming cost V 5 bases and J 4 bases; bases outside gene matches: 7. The chain's CDR3 is CASSRGRGSYGYTF. The CDR3 DNA reads TGTGCCAGCTCAAGGGGCAGGGGGAGCTATGGCTACACCTTC.

This chain uses TRBV7-9 with TRBJ2-7, with TRBD2 matching 7 bases. Per germline, CDR1 SEHNR and CDR2 FQNEAQ (reference sequence). The CDR3 totals 13 residues. The trim removed 5 bases at V and 2 bases at J, leaving 3 bases unmatched. The CDR3 sequence is CASSTGRAYEQYF. For the CDR3, the DNA is TGTGCCAGCAGCACGGGGAGGGCCTACGAGCAGTACTTC.

This clone was observed once. The rearrangement links TRBV19 to TRBJ1-2; the match to TRBD1 covers 8 bases. The germline V gene has CDR1 LNHDA and CDR2 SQIVND (reference sequence). Losses at the gene ends were 5 bases for V and 4 bases for J; bases not matched to a gene: 12. This CDR3 spans 16 amino acids. The CDR3 nucleotides are TGTGCCAGTAGTTTAACCCGACAGGGGCCGACCTATGGCTACACCTTC. This gives the protein CASSLTRQGPTYGYTF.

The chain couples TRBV2 to TRBJ1-2, with 7 bases matching TRBD1. J was trimmed by 3 bases and V by 3 bases; bases with no gene match: 4. Germline CDR1 and CDR2: SNHLY and FYNNEI. The CDR3 contains 14 residues. This CDR3 reads CASSDRGIDYGYTF. For the CDR3, the DNA is TGTGCCAGCAGTGACAGGGGGATTGACTATGGCTACACCTTC. Together with reference TRBV2 and TRBJ1-2, the CDR3 gives the full variable domain: EPEVTQTPSHQVTQMGQEVILRCVPISNHLYFYWYRQILGQKVEFLVSFYNNEISEKSEIFDDQFSVERPDGSNFTLKIRSTKLEDSAMYFCASSDRGIDYGYTFGSGTRLTVV.

The gene calls are TRBV5-1 and TRBJ2-3, with 8 bases fitting TRBD2. The CDR3 sequence is 15 residues long. Germline-derived CDR1 and CDR2 are SGHRS and YFSETQ. With V trimmed by 3 bases and J by 5 bases, 8 bases remained unmatched. CDR3: CASSSRGASVDTQYF. The CDR3 DNA reads TGCGCCAGCAGCTCGCGGGGGGCCTCGGTAGATACGCAGTATTTT.

The chain has TRBV5-1 and TRBJ1-5, with 11 positions matching TRBD1. This CDR3 has 14 amino acids. Trimming cost V 4 bases and J 6 bases; bases outside gene matches: 3. Germline-derived CDR1 and CDR2 are SGHRS and YFSETQ. CDR3 nucleotides: TGCGCCAGCAGCCTCGGACAGGGGGCTCAGCCCCAGCATTTT. Its protein product is CASSLGQGAQPQHF.

This chain uses TRBV7-9 with TRBJ1-2, with 7 bases matching TRBD1. This CDR3 is built from 12 residues. Trimming at V came to 5 bases and at J to 6 bases, leaving 3 bases not matched to a gene. CDR1 and CDR2 from the germline V gene are SEHNR and FQNEAQ (reference sequence). For the CDR3, the DNA is TGTGCCAGCAGCCACGGGACAGATGGCTACACCTTC. This encodes CASSHGTDGYTF. Combining the CDR3 with reference TRBV7-9 and TRBJ1-2 gives the whole variable domain DTGVSQNPRHKITKRGQNVTFRCDPISEHNRLYWYRQTLGQGPEFLTYFQNEAQLEKSRLLSDRFSAERPKGSFSTLEIQRTEQGDSAMYLCASSHGTDGYTFGSGTRLTVV.

The rearrangement uses TRBV24-1 and TRBJ1-2; 10 bases line up with TRBD1. The CDR3 has 12 residues. Per the germline V gene, CDR1 is KGHDR and CDR2 is SFDVKD. V dropped 5 bases and J dropped 7; count of bases not matched to a gene: 0. The DNA for the CDR3 is TGTGCCACCAGTGGGACAGGGGGTGGCTACACCTTC. It yields the protein CATSGTGGGYTF.

The V call is TRBV5-1, the J call TRBJ2-1, with 8 positions matching TRBD1. Germline V gene sequence: CDR1 SGHRS, CDR2 YFSETQ. Unmatched junction bases numbered 8, after V lost 4 bases and J lost 5 bases. The CDR3 consists of 15 residues. In nucleotides, the CDR3 is TGCGCCAGCAGCATTGGACAGGGAAGGAACAATGAGCAGTTCTTC. Translated: CASSIGQGRNNEQFF.

The CDR3 loop reads CASSEAGRPGNTIYF. CDR3 DNA: TGTGCCAGCAGTGAGGCAGGGCGGCCTGGAAACACCATATATTTT. The chain combines TRBV6-1 with TRBJ1-3; perhaps TRBD1 as D (5 bases). The germline V gene encodes CDR1 MNHNS and CDR2 SASEGT. CDR3 length equals 15 residues. The ends were cut back, 3 bases at V and 2 bases at J, with 11 bases in the middle.

The chain has TRBV2 and TRBJ1-3, with D possibly matching TRBD1 (5 bases). Trimming removed 6 bases from V and 2 bases from J, with 14 bases in between. Germline V gives CDR1 SNHLY, CDR2 FYNNEI. This CDR3 contains 15 residues. In DNA form, the CDR3 reads TGTGCCAGCAGCCTAACAGGCGCCGCTGGAAACACCATATATTTT. The encoded protein is CASSLTGAAGNTIYF.